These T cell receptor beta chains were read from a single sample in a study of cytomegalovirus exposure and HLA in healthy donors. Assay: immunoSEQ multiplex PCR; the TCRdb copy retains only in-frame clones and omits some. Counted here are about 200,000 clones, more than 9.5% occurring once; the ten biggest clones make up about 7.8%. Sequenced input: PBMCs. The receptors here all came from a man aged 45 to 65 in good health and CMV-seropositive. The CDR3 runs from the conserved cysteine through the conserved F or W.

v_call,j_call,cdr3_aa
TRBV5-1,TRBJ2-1,CASSFSNEQFF
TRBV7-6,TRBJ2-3,CASSLTSGAITDTQYF
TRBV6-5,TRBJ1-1,CASSTENTEAFF
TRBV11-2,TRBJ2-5,CASSLAGRGETQYF
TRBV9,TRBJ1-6,CASSVGTGNSPLHF
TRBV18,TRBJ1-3,CASSHQQGISGNTIYF
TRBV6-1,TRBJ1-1,CASSETMNTEAFF
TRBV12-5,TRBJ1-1,CASGRTGTSNEAFF
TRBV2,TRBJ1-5,CASSGQNSNQPQHF
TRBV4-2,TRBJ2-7,CASSQALNRAGDEQYF
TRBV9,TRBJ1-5,CASSVETDYNQAQHF
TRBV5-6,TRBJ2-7,CASSLGLAGGYEQYF
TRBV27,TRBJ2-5,CASSLGAQETQYF
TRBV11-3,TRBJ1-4,CASSTGTGAEKLFF
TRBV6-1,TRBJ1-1,CASSENQRTEAFF
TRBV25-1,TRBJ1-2,CASSIRTGDKVRYTF
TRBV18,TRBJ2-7,CASSRETSSYEQYF
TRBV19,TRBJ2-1,CASSNRNEQFF
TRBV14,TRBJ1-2,CASSQAPWGKVTITNYGYTF
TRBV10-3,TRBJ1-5,CAISETQGINQPQHF
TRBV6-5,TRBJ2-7,CASSRQGDEQYF
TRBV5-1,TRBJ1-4,CASSPQAALGEKLFF
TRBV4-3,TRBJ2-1,CASSQELRNEQFF
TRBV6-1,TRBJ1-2,CASSDRTGSGNGYTF
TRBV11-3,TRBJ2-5,CASSLGAVQETQYF
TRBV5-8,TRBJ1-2,CASSLEIQGDGYTF
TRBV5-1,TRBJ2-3,CASSLERGASTDTQYF
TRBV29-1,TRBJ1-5,CSALDRDNQPQHF
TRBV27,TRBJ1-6,CASTVGGNSPLHF
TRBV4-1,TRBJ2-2,CASSLDRANTGELFF
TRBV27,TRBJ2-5,CASSPTRTGGGETQYF
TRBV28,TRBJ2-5,CASSTLAGGPLTETQYF
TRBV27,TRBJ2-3,CASSFRGGSTDTQYF